The 13 T cell receptor beta chains in this list originate from one sample, sequenced in a study of shared clonotypes between healthy human individuals. CD45RO-negative, CCR7-selected cells formed the naive CD8 fraction, which excluded terminally differentiated effector memory CD45RA+ cells. Here immunoSEQ multiplex PCR was the method, and the copy in TCRdb shows in-frame clones only, minus some. The sample has about 800,000 clones, about 96% seen once. The sequenced sample was naive CD8+ T cells sorted from blood. These receptors were obtained from a man aged 30-40 years in good health.

This rearrangement joins TRBV27 to TRBJ2-1; the D gene is possibly TRBD2 (7 bases). The V gene's germline CDR1 is MNHEY and CDR2 SMNVEV (reference sequence). The CDR3 extends over 14 amino acids. V was pared by 0 bases and J by 9 bases, with 12 bases between. DNA of the CDR3: TGTGCCAGCAGTTTATCGCGAGGGGGGGTTGAGCAGTTCTTC. This gives the protein CASSLSRGGVEQFF.

On this clone itself: The same CDR3 arises from other DNA sequences in this sample as well. The DNA for the CDR3 is TGCGCCAGCAGCTTGGAGGGAAGCACAGATACGCAGTATTTT. It is translated as CASSLEGSTDTQYF. V and J are TRBV5-1 and TRBJ2-3; D is uncertain. The CDR3 consists of 14 residues. Trimming removed 0 bases from V and 0 bases from J, with 5 bases in between. Per germline, CDR1 SGHRS and CDR2 YFSETQ.

The chain couples TRBV7-2 to TRBJ1-5; D call uncertain. The CDR3 has 15 amino acids. Per the germline V gene, CDR1 is SGHTA and CDR2 is FQGNSA. V was shortened by 4 bases and J by 2 bases, with 12 bases between the two germline ends. The CDR3 reads CASSSFLLGNQPQHF. The DNA of the CDR3 is TGTGCCAGCAGCTCCTTCCTCCTGGGCAATCAGCCCCAGCATTTT.

The V gene is TRBV4-1, the J gene TRBJ1-2, with 8 bases lining up with TRBD1. V dropped 0 bases and J dropped 7; count of bases not matched to a gene: 7. CDR1 is MGHRA, CDR2 YSYEKL, per germline. This CDR3 comprises 15 residues. This chain's CDR3 is CASSQERQGYVGYTF. As DNA, the CDR3 is TGCGCCAGCAGCCAAGAGAGACAGGGGTATGTTGGCTACACCTTC.

Notes on this clone: In the same sample, other DNA sequences code for this CDR3. The chain is built from TRBV4-1 and TRBJ2-1; the match to TRBD1 covers 9 bases. V lost 3 bases, J lost 4 bases, and 1 base stayed unmatched. CDR1 and CDR2 from the germline V gene are MGHRA and YSYEKL. CDR3 length: 14 amino acids. The CDR3 loop reads CASSQGQGYNEQFF. CDR3 in DNA: TGCGCCAGCAGCCAGGGACAGGGTTACAATGAGCAGTTCTTC.

The chain links TRBV25-1 to TRBJ2-3, with D hard to call. Between the trimmed V and J ends, which lost 1 base and 2 bases, there was a span of 7 bases. Germline V lookup: CDR1 MGHDK, CDR2 SYGVNS. The CDR3 consists of 14 residues. CDR3 DNA sequence: TGTGCCAGCAGTGAATCGACGACCACAGATACGCAGTATTTT. Translation gives CASSESTTTDTQYF.

The gene calls are TRBV10-3 and TRBJ2-3; D is ambiguous. CDR1 is ENHRY and CDR2 is SYGVKD in the germline V gene. Between the trimmed V and J ends, which lost 4 bases and 7 bases, there was a span of 15 bases. This CDR3 is built from 14 residues. Here the CDR3 reads CAISAYPEEYTQYF. The CDR3 coding sequence is TGTGCCATCAGTGCGTACCCTGAAGAATATACGCAGTATTTT.

On this clone: Other DNA sequences in this specimen translate into the identical CDR3. The chain recombines TRBV29-1 with TRBJ2-7, with D tentatively TRBD2 (6 bases). Germline V gene data show CDR1 as SQVTM and CDR2 as ANQGSEA. V lost 6 bases, J lost 0 bases, and 12 bases lay in between. The CDR3 loop spans 13 amino acids. The CDR3 DNA reads TGCAGCGTCCTCTCGGGACTCTCCTACGAGCAGTACTTC. Protein product: CSVLSGLSYEQYF.

V is TRBV19 and J is TRBJ2-1; TRBD1 or TRBD2 may be the D gene (6 bases each). The CDR3 length is 13 residues. Germline V gene sequence: CDR1 LNHDA, CDR2 SQIVND (reference sequence). V lost 1 base, J lost 6 bases, and 7 bases lay in between. The DNA of the CDR3 is TGTGCCAGTAGTATAGCGGGGGCCAATGAGCAGTTCTTC. Translating it yields CASSIAGANEQFF.

The DNA of the CDR3 is TGTGCCTGGAGCGAAATGACAGGACACTACGAGCAGTACTTC. Its translation: CAWSEMTGHYEQYF. The chain couples TRBV30 to TRBJ2-7; a possible D gene is TRBD1 (6 bases). In germline, CDR1 is GTSNPN, CDR2 SVGIG (reference sequence). CDR3 length: 14 residues. The germline V and J ends were trimmed by 3 bases and 3 bases, with 15 bases remaining between them.

V gene TRBV29-1 combines with J gene TRBJ2-3; 10 bases are a match to TRBD2. The V gene's germline CDR1 is SQVTM and CDR2 ANQGSEA. This CDR3 is 20 amino acids long. The V gene end was trimmed by 5 bases and the J gene end by 1 base; junction bases not matched to a gene: 21. The CDR3 loop is CSVKPPPGLARNHGTDTQYF. CDR3 coding DNA: TGCAGCGTTAAACCACCGCCGGGACTAGCGCGAAACCACGGCACAGATACGCAGTATTTT.

This chain joins TRBV11-2 and TRBJ2-5, with TRBD1 matching 9 bases. Germline assignment: CDR1 SGHAT and CDR2 FQNNGV. V lost 2 bases and J lost 3; bases outside the gene matches: 10. The CDR3 is made up of 17 amino acids. The CDR3 loop is CASSLRVSGTGKETQYF. CDR3 DNA sequence: TGTGCCAGCAGCTTAAGGGTTTCCGGGACAGGGAAAGAGACCCAGTACTTC.

This clone was recorded once. J is TRBJ2-7 and V is TRBV4-3, with TRBD2 matching over 8 bases. The trim removed 8 bases at V and 1 base at J, leaving 10 bases unmatched. Germline loops: CDR1 LGHNA, CDR2 YSLEER. The CDR3 length is 15 residues. For the CDR3, the DNA is TGCGCCAGCGCAAGCTCACGGGGGGGTTCCTACGAGCAGTACTTC. Translating gives CASASSRGGSYEQYF.